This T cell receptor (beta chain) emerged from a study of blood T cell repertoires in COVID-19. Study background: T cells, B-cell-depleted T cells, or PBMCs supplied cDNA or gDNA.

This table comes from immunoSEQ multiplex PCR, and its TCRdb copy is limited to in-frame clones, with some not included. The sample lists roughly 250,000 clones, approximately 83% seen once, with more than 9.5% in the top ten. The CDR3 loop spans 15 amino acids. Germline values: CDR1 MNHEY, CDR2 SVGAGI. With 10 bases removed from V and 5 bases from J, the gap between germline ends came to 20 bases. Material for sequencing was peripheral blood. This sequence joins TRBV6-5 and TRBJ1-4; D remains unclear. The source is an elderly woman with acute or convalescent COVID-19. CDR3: CATRSTGIYNEKLFF. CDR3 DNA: TGTGCCACCAGGAGCACCGGGATATACAATGAAAAACTGTTTTTT.